The rows below give T cell receptor beta chains drawn from one sample of a study of blood T cell repertoires in COVID-19. Profiled with immunoSEQ multiplex PCR; TCRdb holds only in-frame clones, not every one. The data hold roughly 300,000 clones, with roughly 85% observed a single time. Sequencing was performed on peripheral blood. These receptors all come from a human donor in a cohort sampled during active COVID-19. The CDR3 runs from the conserved cysteine through the conserved F or W. A D gene is named only where the DNA matches it firmly. Clone size is not always given. Where it is, it says once, few, many or a class for expanded clones.

NA	NA	TRBV18	TRBJ1-1	CASSPYMAANTEAFF	TGTGCCAGCTCACCTTACATGGCGGCGAACACTGAAGCTTTCTTT
TRBD1	NA	TRBV12-3/TRBV12-4	TRBJ2-1	CASKGTGNEQFF	TGTGCCAGCAAGGGGACAGGGAATGAGCAGTTCTTC
NA	NA	TRBV28	TRBJ1-1	CASNSGEGGATEAFF	TGTGCCAGCAACTCCGGGGAGGGAGGCGCCACTGAAGCTTTCTTT
TRBD2	NA	TRBV10-3	TRBJ2-5	CAISEVAAGGSQETQYF	TGTGCCATCAGTGAGGTGGCAGCGGGGGGGTCCCAAGAGACCCAGTACTTC
NA	NA	TRBV7-3	TRBJ2-7	CASSFGGTYEQYF	TGTGCCAGCAGCTTCGGCGGGACCTACGAGCAGTACTTC
NA	NA	TRBV30	TRBJ1-5	CAWSQQLSNQPQHF	TGTGCCTGGAGCCAACAGCTTAGCAATCAGCCCCAGCATTTT
TRBD1	NA	TRBV19	TRBJ2-7	CASGQGAYEQYF	TGTGCCAGTGGACAGGGGGCCTACGAGCAGTACTTC
NA	NA	TRBV5-1	TRBJ2-5	CASSLEEETQHF	TGCGCCAGCAGCTTGGAGGAGGAGACCCAGCACTTC
TRBD1	NA	TRBV11-2	TRBJ1-5	CASSSRGQGGNQPQHF	TGTGCCAGCAGCTCGCGGGGACAGGGCGGCAATCAGCCCCAGCATTTT
NA	NA	TRBV12-3/TRBV12-4	TRBJ2-7	CASSFRQGYEQYF	TGTGCCAGCAGTTTTAGGCAGGGCTACGAGCAGTACTTC
NA	NA	TRBV19	TRBJ2-7	CASRRDTSYEQYF	TGTGCCAGTCGTCGGGACACCTCCTACGAGCAGTACTTC
TRBD1	NA	TRBV6-5	TRBJ1-6	CASRRTGENSPLHF	TGTGCCAGCAGAAGGACAGGGGAAAATTCACCCCTCCACTTT
NA	NA	TRBV5-1	TRBJ1-2	CASKGGAVGYTF	TGCGCCAGCAAGGGGGGGGCCGTGGGCTACACCTTC
NA	NA	TRBV5-6	TRBJ1-2	CASSLDPDLGYSTF	TGTGCCAGCAGCTTGGACCCGGACTTAGGATACAGCACCTTC
NA	NA	TRBV19	TRBJ2-1	CASRQGGSYNEQFF	TGTGCGTCCCGGCAGGGGGGATCCTACAATGAGCAGTTCTTC
TRBD1	NA	TRBV29-1	TRBJ1-3	CSADDRASGNTIYF	TGCAGCGCAGATGACAGGGCCTCTGGAAACACCATATATTTT
NA	NA	TRBV12-3/TRBV12-4	TRBJ1-1	CASSLQRRTEAFF	TGTGCCAGCAGTTTACAGCGGAGGACTGAAGCTTTCTTT
NA	NA	TRBV27	TRBJ1-2	CASSPYSNYGYTF	TGTGCCAGCAGTCCCTACAGTAACTATGGCTACACCTTC
NA	few	TRBV11-1	TRBJ1-1	CASSLSVNTEAFF	TGTGCCAGCAGCTTATCGGTGAACACTGAAGCTTTCTTT
TRBD1	NA	TRBV11-2	TRBJ1-3	CASSLEPGRGPAGNTIYF	TGTGCCAGCAGCTTAGAACCGGGCAGGGGGCCCGCTGGAAACACCATATATTTT
NA	NA	TRBV7-8	TRBJ2-1	CASSFSVNEQFF	TGTGCCAGCAGCTTCTCTGTAAATGAGCAGTTCTTC
TRBD2	NA	TRBV15	TRBJ2-7	CATSRDLTSGYEQYF	TGTGCCACCAGCAGAGACCTGACTAGCGGCTACGAGCAGTACTTC
NA	NA	TRBV19	TRBJ1-1	CASSIYQGTEAFF	TGTGCCAGTAGTATTTATCAGGGGACTGAAGCTTTCTTT
TRBD1	NA	TRBV6-5	TRBJ1-2	CATQSRTGDGYTF	TGTGCCACCCAGAGCCGGACAGGGGACGGCTACACCTTC
TRBD1	once	TRBV5-1	TRBJ2-7	CASSPQPTQGLGEQYF	TGCGCCAGCAGCCCACAACCGACACAGGGGCTGGGCGAGCAGTACTTC
NA	NA	TRBV19	TRBJ2-1	CASSIWGDSYNEQFF	TGTGCCAGTAGTATATGGGGGGACTCCTACAATGAGCAGTTCTTC
NA	NA	TRBV7-9	TRBJ1-1	CASSLTGNTEAFF	TGTGCCAGCAGCTTAACCGGGAACACTGAAGCTTTCTTT
NA	NA	TRBV18	TRBJ2-1	CASSPPLSAAYNEQFF	TGTGCCAGCTCACCACCCCTGAGCGCGGCCTACAATGAGCAGTTCTTC
NA	NA	TRBV4-1	TRBJ1-1	CASSQEKLGGMVAFF	TGCGCCAGCAGCCAAGAGAAATTAGGGGGAATGGTAGCTTTCTTT
NA	NA	TRBV10-3	TRBJ2-2	CAIRGADGSNTGELFF	TGTGCCATCAGGGGAGCGGACGGATCGAACACCGGGGAGCTGTTTTTT
TRBD1	NA	TRBV18	TRBJ1-1	CASSPRQGGTEAFF	TGTGCCAGCTCACCCCGACAGGGGGGCACTGAAGCTTTCTTT
NA	NA	TRBV29-1	TRBJ2-7	CSVVRLATNYEQYF	TGCAGCGTTGTTCGGCTAGCGACAAACTACGAGCAGTACTTC
NA	NA	TRBV24-1	TRBJ2-3	CATSELQGSSSTDTQYF	TGTGCCACCAGTGAACTCCAGGGTTCCTCTAGCACAGATACGCAGTATTTT
TRBD2	NA	TRBV15	TRBJ2-6	CATRGLAGAAGANVLTF	TGTGCCACGAGGGGACTAGCGGGGGCGGCTGGGGCCAACGTCCTGACTTTC
NA	NA	TRBV7-2	TRBJ2-6	CASSFWLETGANVLTF	TGTGCCAGCAGCTTTTGGCTAGAAACTGGGGCCAACGTCCTGACTTTC
TRBD1	NA	TRBV12-3/TRBV12-4	TRBJ1-1	CASSLGQDPEAFF	TGTGCCAGCAGTCTGGGACAGGACCCCGAAGCTTTCTTT
TRBD1	NA	TRBV6-4	TRBJ2-7	CASSEKMGQGKQYF	TGTGCCAGCAGTGAAAAAATGGGACAGGGAAAGCAGTACTTC
TRBD1	NA	TRBV24-1	TRBJ2-1	CATSDPTGMSYNEQFF	TGTGCCACCAGTGATCCGACAGGGATGTCCTACAATGAGCAGTTCTTC
NA	NA	TRBV3-1/TRBV3-2	TRBJ1-6	CASSQIYSPLHF	TGTGCCAGCAGCCAAATATATTCACCCCTCCACTTT
TRBD1	NA	TRBV18	TRBJ1-5	CASSRGTGNQPQHF	TGTGCCAGCTCACGGGGGACAGGTAATCAGCCCCAGCATTTT